Included here is one T cell receptor (beta chain) sequence, with context. The protocol was immunoSEQ multiplex PCR, while the TCRdb copy is restricted to in-frame clones and leaves out a portion. The table shows tens of thousands of clones, with approximately 88% occurring only once. The data derive from a study of OX40 agonist ivuxolimab in advanced cancers. Across the whole study: Intravenous ivuxolimab was administered to patients every 2 weeks at 0.01 to 10 mg/kg. The dose-escalation cohort was approximately 84% male, with a mean age of 60 years, ranging about 20 to 85.

This CDR3 is 13 amino acids long. CDR1 is SGHRS, CDR2 YFSETQ, per germline. Trimming left V 1 base short and J 2 bases short, with 5 bases between. The clonotype originates from an adult with an advanced solid tumor such as melanoma, head and neck, liver or kidney cancer. The chain combines TRBV5-1 with TRBJ2-3, with unresolved D. This specimen consisted of CD4+ or CD8+ T cells sorted from blood, obtained in a trial of the OX40 agonist ivuxolimab. The CDR3 bases are TGCGCCAGCAGCTTGACAGACACAGATACGCAGTATTTT. It translates to CASSLTDTDTQYF. Full variable domain (outside the CDR3, taken from reference TRBV5-1 and TRBJ2-3): KAGVTQTPRYLIKTRGQQVTLSCSPISGHRSVSWYQQTPGQGLQFLFEYFSETQRNKGNFPGRFSGRQFSNSRSEMNVSTLELGDSALYLCASSLTDTDTQYFGPGTRLTVL.